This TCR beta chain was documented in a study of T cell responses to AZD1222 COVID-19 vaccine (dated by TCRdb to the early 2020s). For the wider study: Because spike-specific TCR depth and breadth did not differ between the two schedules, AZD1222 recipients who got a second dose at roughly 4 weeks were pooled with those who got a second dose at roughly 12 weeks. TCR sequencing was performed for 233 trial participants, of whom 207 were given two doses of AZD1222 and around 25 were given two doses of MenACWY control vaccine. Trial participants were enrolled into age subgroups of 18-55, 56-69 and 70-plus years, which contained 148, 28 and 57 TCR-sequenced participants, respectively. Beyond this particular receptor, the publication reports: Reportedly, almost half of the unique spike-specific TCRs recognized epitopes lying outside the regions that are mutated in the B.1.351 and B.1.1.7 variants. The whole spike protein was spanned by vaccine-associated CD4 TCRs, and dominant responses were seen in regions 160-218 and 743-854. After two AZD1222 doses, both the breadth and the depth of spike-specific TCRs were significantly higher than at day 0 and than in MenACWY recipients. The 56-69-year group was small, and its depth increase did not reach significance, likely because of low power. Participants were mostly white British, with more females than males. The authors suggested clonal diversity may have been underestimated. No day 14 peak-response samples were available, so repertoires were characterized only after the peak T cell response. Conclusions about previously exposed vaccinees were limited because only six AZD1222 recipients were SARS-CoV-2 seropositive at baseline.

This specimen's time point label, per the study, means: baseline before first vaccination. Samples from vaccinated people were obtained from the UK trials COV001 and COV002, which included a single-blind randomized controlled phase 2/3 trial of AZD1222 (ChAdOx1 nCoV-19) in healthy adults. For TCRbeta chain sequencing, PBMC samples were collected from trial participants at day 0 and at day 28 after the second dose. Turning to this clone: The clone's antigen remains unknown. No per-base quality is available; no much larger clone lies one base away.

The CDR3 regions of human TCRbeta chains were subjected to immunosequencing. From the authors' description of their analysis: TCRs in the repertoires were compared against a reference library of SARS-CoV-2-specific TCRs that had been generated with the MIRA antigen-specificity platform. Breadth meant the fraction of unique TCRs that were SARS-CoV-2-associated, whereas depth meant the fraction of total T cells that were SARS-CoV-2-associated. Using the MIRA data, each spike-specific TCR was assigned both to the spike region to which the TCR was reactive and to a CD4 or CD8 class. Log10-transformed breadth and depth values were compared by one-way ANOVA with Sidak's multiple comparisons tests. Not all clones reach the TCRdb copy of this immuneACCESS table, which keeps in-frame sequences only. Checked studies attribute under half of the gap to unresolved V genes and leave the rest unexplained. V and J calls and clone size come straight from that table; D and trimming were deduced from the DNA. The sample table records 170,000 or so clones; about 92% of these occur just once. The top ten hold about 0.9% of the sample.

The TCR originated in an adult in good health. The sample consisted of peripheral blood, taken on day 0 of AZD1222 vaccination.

The nucleotide sequence reads TGTGCCAGCAGCAAGGGCGGGGGCTCCTACGAGCAGTACTTC. This encodes CASSKGGGSYEQYF. The sequence links TRBV5-6 to TRBJ2-7, and 7 junction bases match TRBD2. Trimmed from V: 4 bases; trimmed from J: 0 bases; junction bases lacking a gene match: 4. The CDR3, from cysteine to phenylalanine, totals 14 residues. Left in the record is the CDR3 DNA by itself, 42 bases read in frame from the first base. From the germline V gene, CDR1 is SGHDT and CDR2 is YYEEEE.